The clone carrying this T cell receptor beta chain was seen at least ten times. The target antigen is unknown. This entry belongs to a study of Graves' ophthalmopathy and Graves' hyperthyroidism. The study's findings and limits: Blood also carried most expanded thyroid clonotypes exceeding 0.001 frequency. Its predictions of ophthalmopathy progression gave the model 60% to 71% sensitivity and 72% to 85% specificity. Researchers report that a 13-signature model separated ophthalmopathy from stable hyperthyroidism, posting about 88% sensitivity and roughly 81% specificity.

Amplification from RNA transcripts yielded the TCR beta CDR3 regions. First-round RT-PCR relied on HTBI primers, and a second-round multiplex PCR came next. TCRdb processed the multiplex PCR reads anew with MiXCR; each CDR3 protein has one entry. This table holds some 1.1 million distinct CDR3 sequences, about 35% found once. The CDR3 totals 18 residues. V dropped 0 bases and J dropped 0; count of bases not matched to a gene: 10. Germline V lookup: CDR1 SGHVS, CDR2 FQNEAQ. This sequence originates from an adult man with Graves' hyperthyroidism. Sequences were obtained from peripheral blood or thyroid tissue (not recorded which). This chain links TRBV7-8 with TRBJ1-1; TRBD1 agrees at 7 bases. The CDR3 region is CASSLAHKPGGLNTEAFF. The CDR3 nucleotides are TGTGCCAGCAGCTTAGCGCACAAGCCAGGGGGTTTGAACACTGAAGCTTTCTTT.